Detailed here is one TCR beta chain. This sample is part of a study of blood T cell repertoires in COVID-19. TCRdb's copy holds only in-frame clones and misses some; the assay was immunoSEQ multiplex PCR. Among more than 95,000 clones listed, roughly nine tenths were seen once. This CDR3 is built from 16 residues. CDR1 is LGHNA and CDR2 is YNFKEQ in the germline V gene. With 0 bases removed from V and 4 bases from J, the gap between germline ends came to 15 bases. V usage is TRBV4-2 and J usage is TRBJ1-1; D is uncertain. The receptor's source is a human donor in a cohort sampled during active COVID-19. The sample taken for sequencing was peripheral blood. CDR3 nucleotides: TGTGCCAGCAGCCAAGAGACTGTTTCGGCAATCACTGAAGCTTTCTTT. Translation gives CASSQETVSAITEAFF.